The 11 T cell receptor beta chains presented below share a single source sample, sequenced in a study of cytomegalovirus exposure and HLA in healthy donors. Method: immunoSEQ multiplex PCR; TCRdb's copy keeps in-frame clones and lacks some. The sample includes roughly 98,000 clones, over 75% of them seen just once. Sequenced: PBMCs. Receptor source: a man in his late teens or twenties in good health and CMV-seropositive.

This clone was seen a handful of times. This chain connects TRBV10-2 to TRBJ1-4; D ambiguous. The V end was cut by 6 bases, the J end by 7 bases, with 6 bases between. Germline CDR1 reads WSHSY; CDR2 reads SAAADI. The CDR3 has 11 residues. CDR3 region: CASRGGEKLFF. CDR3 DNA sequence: TGCGCCAGCAGGGGAGGTGAAAAACTGTTTTTT.

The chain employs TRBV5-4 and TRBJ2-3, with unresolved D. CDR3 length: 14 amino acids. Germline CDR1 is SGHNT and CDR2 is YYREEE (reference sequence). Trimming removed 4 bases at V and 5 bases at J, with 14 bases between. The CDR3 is CASSISENKDTQYF. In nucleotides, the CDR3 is TGTGCCAGCAGCATTTCTGAAAACAAAGATACGCAGTATTTT.

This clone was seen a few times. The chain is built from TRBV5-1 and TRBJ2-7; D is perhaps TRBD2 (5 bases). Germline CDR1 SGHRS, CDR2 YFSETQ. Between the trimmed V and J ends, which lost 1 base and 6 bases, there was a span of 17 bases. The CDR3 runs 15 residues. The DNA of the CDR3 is TGCGCCAGCAGCTTGCGGCCGGGGTGGTCCGGCGAGCAGTACTTC. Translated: CASSLRPGWSGEQYF.

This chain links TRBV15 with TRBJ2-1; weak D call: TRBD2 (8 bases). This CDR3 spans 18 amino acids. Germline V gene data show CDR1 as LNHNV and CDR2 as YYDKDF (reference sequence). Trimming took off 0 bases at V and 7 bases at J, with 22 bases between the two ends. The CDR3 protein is CATSRESGGGPRGNEQFF. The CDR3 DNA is TGTGCCACCAGCAGAGAATCGGGCGGGGGGCCCAGGGGGAATGAGCAGTTCTTC.

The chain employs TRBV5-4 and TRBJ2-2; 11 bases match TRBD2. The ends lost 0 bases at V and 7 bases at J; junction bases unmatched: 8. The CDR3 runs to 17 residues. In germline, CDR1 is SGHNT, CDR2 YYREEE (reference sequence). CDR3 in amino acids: CASSLDVAGGPHGELFF. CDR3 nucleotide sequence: TGTGCCAGCAGCTTGGATGTAGCGGGAGGGCCGCACGGGGAGCTGTTTTTT.

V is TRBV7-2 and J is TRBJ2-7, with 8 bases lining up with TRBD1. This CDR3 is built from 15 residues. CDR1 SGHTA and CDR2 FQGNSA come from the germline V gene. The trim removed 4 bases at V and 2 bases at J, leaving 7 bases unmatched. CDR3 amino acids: CASSSRTGPAYEQYF. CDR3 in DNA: TGTGCCAGCAGCTCCCGGACAGGGCCAGCCTACGAGCAGTACTTC.

In nucleotides, the CDR3 is TGCAGCGTTGAGGAGGGACTAGCAGTCACAGATACGCAGTATTTT. This encodes CSVEEGLAVTDTQYF. The gene calls are TRBV29-1 and TRBJ2-3; TRBD2 aligns across 9 bases. Germline V lookup: CDR1 SQVTM, CDR2 ANQGSEA. The length of the CDR3 is 15 residues. Trimming at V came to 3 bases and at J to 2 bases, leaving 6 bases not matched to a gene.

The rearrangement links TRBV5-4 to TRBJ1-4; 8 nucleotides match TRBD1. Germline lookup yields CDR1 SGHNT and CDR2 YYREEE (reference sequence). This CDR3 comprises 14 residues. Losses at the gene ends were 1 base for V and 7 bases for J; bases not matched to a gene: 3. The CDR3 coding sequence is TGTGCCAGCAGCTTGCAGGGGGCAAGTGAAAAACTGTTTTTT. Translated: CASSLQGASEKLFF.

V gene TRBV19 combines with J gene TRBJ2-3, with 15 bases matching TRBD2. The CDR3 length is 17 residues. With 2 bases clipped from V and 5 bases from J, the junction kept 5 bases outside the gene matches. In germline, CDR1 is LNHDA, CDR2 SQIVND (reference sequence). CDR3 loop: CASSITGTSGGLDTQYF. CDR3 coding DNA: TGTGCCAGTAGTATAACCGGGACTAGCGGGGGGCTAGATACGCAGTATTTT.

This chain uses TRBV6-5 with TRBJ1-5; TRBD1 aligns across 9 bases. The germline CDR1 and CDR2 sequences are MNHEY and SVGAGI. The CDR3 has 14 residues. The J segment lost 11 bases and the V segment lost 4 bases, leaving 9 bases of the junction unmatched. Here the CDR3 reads CASSSIPGQGAQHF. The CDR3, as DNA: TGTGCCAGCAGTTCGATCCCGGGACAGGGCGCCCAGCATTTT.

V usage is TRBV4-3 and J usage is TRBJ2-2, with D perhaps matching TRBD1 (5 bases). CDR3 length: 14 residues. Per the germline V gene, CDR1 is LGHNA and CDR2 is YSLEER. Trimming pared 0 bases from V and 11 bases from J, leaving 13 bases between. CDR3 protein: CASSQDWGVIELFF. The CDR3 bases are TGCGCCAGCAGCCAAGATTGGGGCGTTATAGAGCTGTTTTTT.